Included here is one TCR beta chain sequence, with context. The CDR3 covers 16 residues. Germline CDR1 is LGHDT and CDR2 is YNNKEL (reference sequence). With V trimmed by 0 bases and J by 3 bases, 4 bases remained unmatched. Original handling: Estimates of nucleated cell counts were drawn from the amplification of reference gene primers. Assay used: immunoSEQ multiplex PCR; TCRdb lists only in-frame clones, some missing. V and J calls plus clone size are reproduced from that table; the DNA served to infer D and trimming. Among some 390,000 clones listed, more than 70% were seen once. The data originate from a study of blood T cell repertoires in COVID-19. Study information: Specimens from acute and convalescent COVID-19 originated in the United States, Italy and Spain. The analysed material was cDNA or gDNA that came from T cells, B-cell-depleted T cells, or PBMCs.

Seattle cases were enrolled at active infection and followed longitudinally. The V and J genes are TRBV3-1 (or the pseudogene TRBV3-2) and TRBJ2-7; TRBD1 matches 11 bases. The TCR comes from a woman aged 55-70 years with COVID-19, enrolled during active disease. Material for sequencing was peripheral blood. CDR3 residues: CASSQDTGTGGYEQYF. DNA of the CDR3: TGTGCCAGCAGCCAAGACACCGGGACAGGGGGCTACGAGCAGTACTTC.